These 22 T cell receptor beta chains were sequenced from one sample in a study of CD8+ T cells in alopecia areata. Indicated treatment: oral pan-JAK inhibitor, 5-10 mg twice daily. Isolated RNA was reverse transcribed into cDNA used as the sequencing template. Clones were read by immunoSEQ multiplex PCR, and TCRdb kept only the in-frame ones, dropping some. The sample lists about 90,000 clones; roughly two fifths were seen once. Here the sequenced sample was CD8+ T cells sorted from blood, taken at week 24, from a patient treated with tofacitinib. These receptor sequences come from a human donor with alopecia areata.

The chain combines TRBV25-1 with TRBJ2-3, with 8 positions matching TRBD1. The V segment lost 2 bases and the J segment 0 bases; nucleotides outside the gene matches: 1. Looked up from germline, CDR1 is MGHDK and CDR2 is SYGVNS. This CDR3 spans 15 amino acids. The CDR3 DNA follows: TGTGCCAGCAGTGAAGGACAGGGAAGCACAGATACGCAGTATTTT. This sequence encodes CASSEGQGSTDTQYF.

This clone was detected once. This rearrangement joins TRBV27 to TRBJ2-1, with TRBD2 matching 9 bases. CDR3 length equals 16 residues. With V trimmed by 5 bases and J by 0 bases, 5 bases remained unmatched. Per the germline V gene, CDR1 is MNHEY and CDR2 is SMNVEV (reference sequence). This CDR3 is CASSASGASSYNEQFF. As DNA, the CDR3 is TGTGCCAGCAGTGCTAGCGGGGCAAGCTCCTACAATGAGCAGTTCTTC.

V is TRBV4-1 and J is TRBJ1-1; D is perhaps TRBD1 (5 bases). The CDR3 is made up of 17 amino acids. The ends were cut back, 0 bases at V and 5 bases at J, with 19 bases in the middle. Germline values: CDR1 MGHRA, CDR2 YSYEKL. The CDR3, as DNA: TGCGCCAGCAGCCAAGAATGGAGAAGGGACGGATGGACTGAAGCTTTCTTT. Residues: CASSQEWRRDGWTEAFF.

The CDR3: CASSQDHRGPAETQYF. DNA of the CDR3: TGCGCCAGCAGCCAAGATCATAGAGGGCCCGCAGAGACCCAGTACTTC. The chain is built from TRBV4-1 and TRBJ2-5; weak D call: TRBD2 (5 bases). This CDR3 has 16 amino acids. V lost 0 bases and J lost 4, with 15 bases in between. The germline V gene encodes CDR1 MGHRA and CDR2 YSYEKL.

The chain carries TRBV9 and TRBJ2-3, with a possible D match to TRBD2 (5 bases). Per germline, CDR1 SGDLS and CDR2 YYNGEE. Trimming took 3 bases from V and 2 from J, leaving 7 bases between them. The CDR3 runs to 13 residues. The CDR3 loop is CASSADYTDTQYF. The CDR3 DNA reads TGTGCCAGCAGCGCTGACTACACAGATACGCAGTATTTT.

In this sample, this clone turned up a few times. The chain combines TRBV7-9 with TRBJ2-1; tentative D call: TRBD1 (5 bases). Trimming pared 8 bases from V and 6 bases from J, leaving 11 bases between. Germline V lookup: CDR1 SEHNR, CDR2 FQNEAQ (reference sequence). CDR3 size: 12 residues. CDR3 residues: CASWGGRNEQFF. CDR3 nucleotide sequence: TGTGCCAGCTGGGGCGGCCGCAATGAGCAGTTCTTC.

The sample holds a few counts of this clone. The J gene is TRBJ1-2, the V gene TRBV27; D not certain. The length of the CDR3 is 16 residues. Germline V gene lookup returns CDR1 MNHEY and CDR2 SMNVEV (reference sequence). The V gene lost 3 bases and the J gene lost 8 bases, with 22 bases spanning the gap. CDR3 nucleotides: TGTGCCAGCAGTTTGATCTCCAGGCTAAACTATGGGGGCTACACCTTC. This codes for CASSLISRLNYGGYTF.

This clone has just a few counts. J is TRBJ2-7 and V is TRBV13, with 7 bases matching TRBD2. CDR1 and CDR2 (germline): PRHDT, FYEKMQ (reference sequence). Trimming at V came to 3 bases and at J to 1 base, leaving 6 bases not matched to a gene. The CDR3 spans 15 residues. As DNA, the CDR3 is TGTGCCAGCAGCTTGTCTAGCGGCCCTTCCTACGAGCAGTACTTC. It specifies CASSLSSGPSYEQYF.

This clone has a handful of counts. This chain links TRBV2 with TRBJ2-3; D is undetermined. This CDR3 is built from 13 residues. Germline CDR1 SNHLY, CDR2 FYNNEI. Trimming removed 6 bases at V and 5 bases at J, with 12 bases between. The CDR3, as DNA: TGTGCCAGCAGGCCTTTCGTCGGAGATACGCAGTATTTT. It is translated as CASRPFVGDTQYF.

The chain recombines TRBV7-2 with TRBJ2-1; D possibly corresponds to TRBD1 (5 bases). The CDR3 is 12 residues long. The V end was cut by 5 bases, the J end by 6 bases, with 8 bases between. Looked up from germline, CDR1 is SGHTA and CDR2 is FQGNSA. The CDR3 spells CASSAQVNEQFF. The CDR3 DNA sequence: TGTGCCAGCAGCGCACAGGTCAATGAGCAGTTCTTC.

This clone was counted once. As DNA, the CDR3 is TGTGCCAGCAGGGACGGGTATAGCAATCAGCCCCAGCATTTT. Translating it yields CASRDGYSNQPQHF. This chain connects TRBV2 to TRBJ1-5; the D is unclear. Trimming shortened V by 6 bases and J by 0 bases, and 9 bases separated the two germline ends. Germline loops: CDR1 SNHLY, CDR2 FYNNEI. The CDR3 is made up of 14 amino acids.

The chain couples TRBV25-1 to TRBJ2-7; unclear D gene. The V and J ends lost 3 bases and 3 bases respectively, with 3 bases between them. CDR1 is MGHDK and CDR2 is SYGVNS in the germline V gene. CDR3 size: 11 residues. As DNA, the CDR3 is TGTGCCAGCAGTGATCTCTACGAGCAGTACTTC. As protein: CASSDLYEQYF.

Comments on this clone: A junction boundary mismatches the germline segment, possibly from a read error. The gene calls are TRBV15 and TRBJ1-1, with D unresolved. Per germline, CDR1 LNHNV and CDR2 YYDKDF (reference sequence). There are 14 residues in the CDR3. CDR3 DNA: TGTGCCACCAGCAACGCGCATCCGAACATTGAAGCTTTCTTT. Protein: CATSNAHPNIEAFF.

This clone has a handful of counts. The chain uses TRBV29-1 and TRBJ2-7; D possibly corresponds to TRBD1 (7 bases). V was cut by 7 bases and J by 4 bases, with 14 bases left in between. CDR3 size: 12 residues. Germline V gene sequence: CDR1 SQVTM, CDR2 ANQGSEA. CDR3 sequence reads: CSAGDSGYEQYF. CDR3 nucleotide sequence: TGCAGCGCCGGGGACAGCGGGTACGAGCAGTACTTC.

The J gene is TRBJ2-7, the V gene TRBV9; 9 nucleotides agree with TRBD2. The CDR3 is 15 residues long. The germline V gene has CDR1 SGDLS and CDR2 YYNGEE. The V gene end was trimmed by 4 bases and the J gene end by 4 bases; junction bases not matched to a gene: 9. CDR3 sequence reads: CASSPRGGPGYEQYF. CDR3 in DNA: TGTGCCAGCAGCCCGCGGGGGGGGCCGGGGTACGAGCAGTACTTC.

DNA for the CDR3: TGTGCCAGCAGCTTGGTCCCTTACAATGAGCAGTTCTTC. It encodes CASSLVPYNEQFF. V gene TRBV5-4 combines with J gene TRBJ2-1; D remains unclear. Trimming took off 0 bases at V and 4 bases at J, with 5 bases between the two ends. Germline V gives CDR1 SGHNT, CDR2 YYREEE (reference sequence). The CDR3 has 13 residues.

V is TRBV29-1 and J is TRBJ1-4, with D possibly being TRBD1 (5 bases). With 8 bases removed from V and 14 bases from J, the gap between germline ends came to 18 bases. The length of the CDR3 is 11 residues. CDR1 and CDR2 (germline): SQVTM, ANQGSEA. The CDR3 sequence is CSFRGRVGLFF. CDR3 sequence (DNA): TGCAGCTTCCGCGGCAGGGTGGGTCTGTTTTTT. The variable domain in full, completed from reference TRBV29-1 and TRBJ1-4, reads SAVISQKPSRDICQRGTSLTIQCQVDSQVTMMFWYRQQPGQSLTLIATANQGSEATYESGFVIDKFPISRPNLTFSTLTVSNMSPEDSSIYLCSFRGRVGLFFGSGTQLSVL.

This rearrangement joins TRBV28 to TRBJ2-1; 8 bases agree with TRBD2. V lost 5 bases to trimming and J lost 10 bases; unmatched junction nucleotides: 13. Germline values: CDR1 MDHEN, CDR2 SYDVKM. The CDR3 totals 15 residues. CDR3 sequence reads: CASSAPGLVTFEQFF. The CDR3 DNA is TGTGCCAGCAGTGCCCCGGGACTAGTAACGTTCGAGCAGTTCTTC.

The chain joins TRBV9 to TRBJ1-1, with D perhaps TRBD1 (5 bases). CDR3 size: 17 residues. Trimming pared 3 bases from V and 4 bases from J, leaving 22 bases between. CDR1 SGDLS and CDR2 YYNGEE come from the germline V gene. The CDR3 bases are TGTGCCAGCAGCGGCCGGGACGGAATATTTACTGCCACTGAAGCTTTCTTT. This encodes CASSGRDGIFTATEAFF.

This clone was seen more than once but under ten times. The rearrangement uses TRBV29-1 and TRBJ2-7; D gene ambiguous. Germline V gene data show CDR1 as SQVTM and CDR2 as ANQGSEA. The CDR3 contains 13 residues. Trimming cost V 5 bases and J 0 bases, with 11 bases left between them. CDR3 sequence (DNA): TGCAGCGTTCTTGATAGCCGCTCCTACGAGCAGTACTTC. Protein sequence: CSVLDSRSYEQYF.

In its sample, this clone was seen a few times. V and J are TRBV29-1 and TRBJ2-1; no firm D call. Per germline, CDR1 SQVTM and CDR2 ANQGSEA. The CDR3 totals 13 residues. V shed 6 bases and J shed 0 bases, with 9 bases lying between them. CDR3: CSVPMSSYNEQFF. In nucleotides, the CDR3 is TGCAGCGTCCCGATGAGCTCCTACAATGAGCAGTTCTTC.

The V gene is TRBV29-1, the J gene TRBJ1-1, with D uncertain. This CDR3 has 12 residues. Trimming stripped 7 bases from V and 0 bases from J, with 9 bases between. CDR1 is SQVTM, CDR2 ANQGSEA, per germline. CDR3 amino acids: CSAKGLNTEAFF. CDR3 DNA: TGCAGCGCCAAGGGCTTGAACACTGAAGCTTTCTTT.